These 9 T cell receptor beta chains came from one sample sequenced in a study of CD8+ T cells in alopecia areata. Extracted RNA was reverse transcribed into cDNA, the sequencing template. The protocol was immunoSEQ multiplex PCR, while the TCRdb copy is restricted to in-frame clones and leaves out a portion. This table has approximately 180,000 clones, roughly 65% appearing once. Sample: CD4+ T cells sorted from blood, taken at week 0. These receptors were taken from a human donor with alopecia areata.

This clone was seen more than once but under ten times. V usage is TRBV7-3 and J usage is TRBJ2-5; D is unclear. The germline gives CDR1 SGHTA, CDR2 FQGTGA. This CDR3 has 13 amino acids. V dropped 3 bases and J dropped 4 bases, with 9 bases sitting between them. The chain's CDR3 is CASSLVFGETQYF. CDR3 DNA sequence: TGTGCCAGCAGCTTGGTATTTGGAGAGACCCAGTACTTC.

The chain is built from TRBV6-6 and TRBJ1-5, with D perhaps TRBD1 (5 bases). The CDR3 is made up of 15 amino acids. Germline-derived CDR1 and CDR2 are MNHNY and SVGAGI (reference sequence). Trimming pared 0 bases from V and 1 base from J, leaving 7 bases between. The CDR3 region has the DNA TGTGCCAGCAGTTACTCTAACAGGAGCAATCAGCCCCAGCATTTT. Residues: CASSYSNRSNQPQHF.

The chain couples TRBV29-1 to TRBJ1-2; D unresolved. Between the trimmed V and J ends, which lost 2 bases and 0 bases, there was a span of 10 bases. Germline V CDR1 and CDR2: SQVTM, ANQGSEA. This CDR3 contains 14 residues. The CDR3 sequence is CSVEWPGTNYGYTF. For the CDR3, the DNA is TGCAGCGTTGAATGGCCGGGAACTAACTATGGCTACACCTTC. The full variable domain, with the rest looked up from reference TRBV29-1 and TRBJ1-2, is SAVISQKPSRDICQRGTSLTIQCQVDSQVTMMFWYRQQPGQSLTLIATANQGSEATYESGFVIDKFPISRPNLTFSTLTVSNMSPEDSSIYLCSVEWPGTNYGYTFGSGTRLTVV.

The chain uses TRBV29-1 and TRBJ2-7; D not resolved. Germline CDR1 and CDR2: SQVTM and ANQGSEA. Trimming took off 4 bases at V and 3 bases at J, with 19 bases between the two ends. The CDR3 sequence is 15 residues long. The CDR3 here is CSVGFAPLGNYEQYF. The CDR3 DNA is TGCAGCGTTGGATTCGCCCCTCTGGGTAACTACGAGCAGTACTTC.

The gene calls are TRBV4-1 and TRBJ2-7; 9 bases fit TRBD2. Germline V gene lookup returns CDR1 MGHRA and CDR2 YSYEKL. Losses at the gene ends were 1 base for V and 4 bases for J; bases not matched to a gene: 5. The CDR3 consists of 15 residues. This CDR3 reads CASSQGRGGQYEQYF. The CDR3 DNA reads as TGCGCCAGCAGCCAAGGGCGGGGGGGCCAATACGAGCAGTACTTC.

This clone turned up a few times. This chain connects TRBV18 to TRBJ1-1; possible D gene TRBD1, 5 bases. Per the germline V gene, CDR1 is KGHSH and CDR2 is LQKENI. The V end was cut by 2 bases, the J end by 6 bases, with 10 bases between. The CDR3 totals 13 residues. The chain's CDR3 is CASSPRGWPEAFF. CDR3 in DNA: TGTGCCAGCTCACCAAGGGGTTGGCCTGAAGCTTTCTTT.

The chain has TRBV7-9 and TRBJ2-4, with 8 bases matching TRBD1. CDR3 length: 16 amino acids. Germline V gene data show CDR1 as SEHNR and CDR2 as FQNEAQ (reference sequence). The ends lost 4 bases at V and 1 base at J; junction bases unmatched: 6. The CDR3 DNA sequence: TGTGCCAGCAGCTGGGGGCGACAGGGGGCCAAAAACATTCAGTACTTC. Its protein product is CASSWGRQGAKNIQYF.

There are a few counts of this clone. The chain employs TRBV6-5 and TRBJ1-1; D might be TRBD1 (6 bases). Germline-derived CDR1 and CDR2 are MNHEY and SVGAGI. CDR3 length equals 13 residues. Between the trimmed V and J ends, which lost 5 bases and 5 bases, there was a span of 12 bases. For the CDR3, the DNA is TGTGCCAGCAGTAGAACAGGGTTTACTGAAGCTTTCTTT. It specifies CASSRTGFTEAFF.

The chain couples TRBV2 to TRBJ2-3; maybe TRBD2 (6 bases). The germline V and J ends were trimmed by 4 bases and 3 bases, with 14 bases remaining between them. This CDR3 spans 15 amino acids. CDR1 is SNHLY, CDR2 FYNNEI, per germline. The DNA for the CDR3 is TGTGCCAGCAGTGTCGGAGGGAGTGGGACAGATACGCAGTATTTT. This codes for CASSVGGSGTDTQYF.